The source of this TCR beta chain is a study of radiotherapy plus CTLA-4 blockade in lung cancer. Looking at the study overall: Of all patients, more than 15% responded objectively and 31% showed disease control.

Study results and limitations: Early shifts in blood T cell clones, with interferon-beta, reportedly predicted response best. TCR clones of tumor origin grew in blood after radiotherapy plus ipilimumab.

Data came from immunoSEQ multiplex PCR; TCRdb stores just in-frame clones and leaves some out. Among approximately 80,000 clones listed, more than 60% were seen once. This clone was seen only once. No antigen is known for it. V lost 5 bases, J lost 6 bases, and 19 bases lay in between. The CDR3 totals 15 residues. Germline CDR1 and CDR2: SNHLY and FYNNEI. The material sequenced was peripheral blood, taken from a patient treated with radiotherapy plus ipilimumab. This TCR was sampled from a human donor with non-small cell lung cancer whose response to radiotherapy plus ipilimumab could not be evaluated. Some clones in this sample may be carry-over from other donors' samples. The rearrangement joins TRBV2 to TRBJ1-1, with a tentative D call TRBD1 (5 bases). CDR3 bases: TGTGCCAGCAGTCTTATAAGCCAGGGAGGGCCTGAAGCTTTCTTT. This gives the protein CASSLISQGGPEAFF.